The subject of this entry is one T cell receptor beta chain. Its antigen is still unknown. No per-base quality is available; no much larger clone lies one base away. Healthy HIV-negative adults with no recently reported acute infections or vaccinations were included as donors. Every donor was a Caucasian adult living in Nashville, Tennessee, USA. CD4+ T cells were enriched by magnetic negative selection, after which naive cells were positively selected on CD45RA and the negative fraction was taken as the memory subset. After blood collection by leukapheresis, PBMCs were isolated using Ficoll-Histopaque density gradient centrifugation and then cryopreserved in the vapor phase of liquid nitrogen. Analytical flow cytometry was used to check the purity and quantity of every magnetically sorted T cell population. Genomic DNA was isolated from each sorted fraction and quantified by UV absorbance on a Nanodrop 2000c.

Using the deep immunoSEQ assay, multiplex PCR amplified TCR CDR3 regions from genomic DNA. Genomic DNA extracted from each cell subset was distributed evenly over all wells of several immunoSEQ 96-well plates, and each plate served as one replicate. For sorted subsets, each replicate PCR was loaded with approximately 0.2 ug genomic DNA, equivalent to some 31,000 T cell genomes. Purified libraries were quantified with a Qubit 3.0 fluorometer, sized on a Bioanalyzer 2100, and re-quantified with the KAPA Library Quantification kit. Every immunoSEQ 96-well plate was sequenced on a dedicated single-read 150-cycle Illumina NextSeq 550 flow cell. The authors' pipeline ran thus. Because only junctional sequences without quality scores were contained in the immunoSEQ output, filtering matching that applied to full-length reads could not be performed. Sequences were annotated with PyIR, a Python wrapper for IgBLAST v1.9, and V/J genes and CDR3 were assigned using IMGT germline references. Reads were removed for weak V/J assignments (E-value above 1e-6), missing CDR3, stop codons, out-of-frame junctions, or ambiguous translated residues. V3J clonotypes were defined as sequences sharing an identical inferred V gene, J gene, and CDR3 amino acid sequence. Percentage overlap between repertoires was computed as shared unique clonotypes divided by the size of the smaller repertoire. Repertoire richness was assessed with RTK rarefaction, the Chao1 estimator, and Recon v2.1 estimates of unobserved clonotypes. Generation probabilities for all TCRbeta clonotypes obtained by the gDNA method from a handful of donors were computed using OLGA. Here the immuneACCESS table is served through TCRdb, limited to in-frame sequences with V and J called. Missing clones are a known gap in these copies; in checked studies unresolved V genes cover under half, and the rest lacks a known reason. The D gene and trimming were derived from the DNA, and the V and J assignments and clone size from that table. Across this sample there are some 2.1 million clones, with roughly 94% seen only once. The ten largest clones capture about 0.13% of the sample.

The data were taken from a study of shared clonotypes between healthy human individuals (dated by TCRdb to 2018 to 2021). Turning to the overall study: Two women and a few men aged 18 to 49 years were included in the cohort. For each donor, CD4 naive and CD4 memory were each given three plates, CD8 naive was given two plates, and CD8 memory was given one plate. To estimate repertoire size and how much clonotype sharing occurs between individuals, the study deeply sequenced the blood TCR repertoires of five or six healthy adults. Libraries were prepared and TCR repertoires were sequenced by different laboratories using diverse techniques, in order to increase sequencing depth and limit assay-specific biases. Between about 0.8 and 9 billion PBMCs per donor were obtained by leukapheresis. Points the paper makes about the study in general: Across a few donors, approximately 5% of naive CD4, over 3% of naive CD8, approximately 2.5% of memory CD4, and under 0.45% of memory CD8 clonotypes were shared. Sampling was limited to blood, and TCR repertoires in tissue likely differ from TCR repertoires in blood. The genetic and exposure-history diversity represented was limited by the small number of donors. Clonotypes shared by all four sorted-subset donors showed higher generation probabilities than non-shared clonotypes. Pairwise subsampling indicated that sequencing depth was expected to affect the degree of clonotype sharing among donors. Larger estimated clonotype richness was generally found for naive subsets than for memory subsets. Rarefaction of sorted-subset datasets indicated incomplete sequencing despite the large sequencing depth.

From a lookup of the germline V gene, CDR1 and CDR2 are MGHRA and YSYEKL. From cysteine to phenylalanine, the CDR3 is 16 amino acids long. Here the CDR3 DNA is all that survives: 48 bases in frame from base 1. V loses 2 bases at its end and J loses 10 bases; junction bases beyond the gene matches: 8. Sequencing was done on a sample of naive CD4+ T cells sorted from blood. In light of the paper, this sample's cell subset or site label describes: CD45RA+ positively selected. Recombination linked TRBV4-1 to TRBJ2-1; 13 bases in the middle match TRBD2. This clonotype was obtained from a man younger than 35 in good health. In nucleotide form, the sequence is TGCGCCAGCAGCCAAACTAGCCCGGGACTAGCGGGAGAGCAGTTCTTC. This is translated as CASSQTSPGLAGEQFF.